This T cell receptor beta chain emerged from a study of T-cell memory formation after mild COVID-19. General study findings and limits: Clones contracting day 15 to 85 were balanced CD4/CD8; later expanders leaned CD4+. Cross-reactive memory seemingly joined, as some responding clones were found in pre-infection memory.

Comments on this clonotype: Its specificity is not known.

Each CDR3 protein is one row after TCRdb ran MiXCR on the 5' RACE reads. The data hold 90,000 to 120,000 distinct CDR3 sequences, with about an eighth observed a single time. The sequence derives from a man aged 18 to 29 who had mild COVID-19 (a few samples of this study predate the infection). Cell type and time point are not known. Sequenced sample: PBMCs or a T cell subset sorted from them (not recorded which).

CDR3 sequence reads: CASSFGTPEQFF. The CDR3 region has the DNA TGCGCCAGCAGTTTCGGGACACCAGAGCAGTTCTTC. This chain connects TRBV5-1 to TRBJ2-1, with D possibly TRBD1 on 6 matching bases. The CDR3 runs to 12 residues. Trimming took off 5 bases at V and 10 bases at J, with 13 bases between the two ends. Germline values: CDR1 SGHRS, CDR2 YFSETQ. Combining the CDR3 with reference TRBV5-1 and TRBJ2-1 gives the whole variable domain KAGVTQTPRYLIKTRGQQVTLSCSPISGHRSVSWYQQTPGQGLQFLFEYFSETQRNKGNFPGRFSGRQFSNSRSEMNVSTLELGDSALYLCASSFGTPEQFFGPGTRLTVL.